Detailed here is one T cell receptor beta chain. These data originate in a study of CD8 T cells in Susac syndrome. CD8+ and CD4+ blood T cells underwent TCR beta sequencing. The multiple sclerosis controls were treatment-naive patients, and their relapsing-remitting disease was stable or active. Between the trimmed V and J ends, which lost 0 bases and 7 bases, there was a span of 9 bases. The CDR3 is 14 residues long. Germline V gives CDR1 MGHRA, CDR2 YSYEKL. Random hexamers were used to reverse transcribe the RNA input (about 0.5 to 1 ug). An immunoSEQ multiplex PCR amplified TCR beta CDR3 over 54 Vbeta and 13 Jbeta. MiXCR was run by TCRdb on the immunoSEQ multiplex PCR reads, yielding one entry per CDR3 protein. The sample lists some 130,000 distinct CDR3 sequences; 90% to 95% were seen once.

This sequence originates from a human donor with multiple sclerosis. Sequenced input: CD8+ T cells from PBMCs. The J gene is TRBJ2-2, the V gene TRBV4-1; no clear D. The CDR3 region is CASSQDTGIGELFF. CDR3 in DNA: TGCGCCAGCAGCCAAGATACCGGCATCGGGGAGCTGTTTTTT.